These 11 T cell receptor beta chains were all obtained from the same sample, sequenced in a study of siplizumab effects on memory and regulatory T cells. This table comes from immunoSEQ multiplex PCR, and its TCRdb copy is limited to in-frame clones, with some not included. Found here are about 46,000 clones, 93% of them singletons; the top ten hold roughly 18%. What was sequenced was CD8+ T cells sorted from blood. The receptor source for this set is a human donor in good health.

This chain links TRBV11-2 with TRBJ2-1; 7 bases agree with TRBD2. Per germline, CDR1 SGHAT and CDR2 FQNNGV. J lost 2 bases, V lost 0 bases, and 7 bases had no gene match. The CDR3 extends over 17 amino acids. CDR3 region: CASSLESGLGPYNEQFF. Here the CDR3 DNA reads TGTGCCAGCAGCTTAGAATCCGGACTAGGGCCCTACAATGAGCAGTTCTTC.

The chain links TRBV9 to TRBJ1-1, with D unresolved. Between the trimmed V and J ends, which lost 4 bases and 0 bases, there was a span of 19 bases. There are 17 residues in the CDR3. Germline assignment: CDR1 SGDLS and CDR2 YYNGEE. Here the CDR3 reads CASSPEVTETLNTEAFF. CDR3 coding DNA: TGTGCCAGCAGCCCCGAGGTCACAGAGACCCTGAACACTGAAGCTTTCTTT.

This chain links TRBV4-1 with TRBJ2-1, with D perhaps TRBD1 (5 bases). V was trimmed by 0 bases and J by 6 bases, leaving 12 bases between them. The CDR3 totals 15 residues. Germline CDR1 reads MGHRA; CDR2 reads YSYEKL. The CDR3 DNA sequence: TGCGCCAGCAGCCAAGAAAAGGACAACAGCAATGAGCAGTTCTTC. This gives the protein CASSQEKDNSNEQFF.

This clone has just one count. The gene calls are TRBV28 and TRBJ1-2, with D uncertain. The V and J ends lost 1 base and 6 bases respectively, with 15 bases between them. The length of the CDR3 is 15 residues. Germline V gene lookup returns CDR1 MDHEN and CDR2 SYDVKM. The CDR3 here is CASSLYLSGRDGYTF. CDR3 DNA sequence: TGTGCCAGCAGTTTATACCTTTCCGGGCGGGATGGCTACACCTTC.

The chain combines TRBV18 with TRBJ2-5; D is ambiguous. Germline-derived CDR1 and CDR2 are KGHSH and LQKENI. V gave up 3 bases and J gave up 2 bases, with 16 bases separating them. This CDR3 comprises 16 residues. The CDR3 loop is CASSPEKPQAQETQYF. The CDR3 DNA reads as TGTGCCAGCTCACCCGAAAAACCCCAGGCTCAAGAGACCCAGTACTTC.

The chain carries TRBV5-4 and TRBJ2-7; D is undetermined. Germline V gene sequence: CDR1 SGHNT, CDR2 YYREEE (reference sequence). CDR3 length equals 12 residues. V lost 4 bases, J lost 2 bases, and 7 bases lay in between. The CDR3 reads CASSAPTYEQYF. The CDR3 region has the DNA TGTGCCAGCAGCGCGCCCACCTACGAGCAGTACTTC.

J is TRBJ1-4 and V is TRBV7-9; maybe TRBD1 (6 bases). Trimming removed 5 bases from V and 13 bases from J, with 23 bases in between. Germline loops: CDR1 SEHNR, CDR2 FQNEAQ (reference sequence). The CDR3 contains 15 residues. For the CDR3, the DNA is TGTGCCAGCAGCGGCAACAGGGACCGAGGCTTCGCACTGTTTTTT. Translating it yields CASSGNRDRGFALFF.

The chain combines TRBV28 with TRBJ1-2; 7 bases are a match to TRBD1. The ends lost 7 bases at V and 7 bases at J; junction bases unmatched: 18. This CDR3 is built from 16 residues. Germline CDR1 is MDHEN and CDR2 is SYDVKM. The CDR3 loop is CASNSHKDRAGGGYTF. The DNA for the CDR3 is TGTGCCAGCAATTCTCATAAAGACAGGGCCGGAGGTGGCTACACCTTC.

The rearrangement uses TRBV19 and TRBJ2-1; 8 nucleotides match TRBD2. The CDR3 runs to 15 residues. V lost 5 bases and J lost 1; bases outside the gene matches: 4. CDR1 is LNHDA, CDR2 SQIVND, per germline (reference sequence). The CDR3 loop reads CASSLAGGSYNEQFF. CDR3 bases: TGTGCCAGTAGTCTCGCGGGAGGTTCCTACAATGAGCAGTTCTTC.

The CDR3 is CASSPRATSGSRELFF. In DNA, the CDR3 is TGTGCCAGCAGCCCTAGGGCCACTAGCGGGAGTCGGGAGCTGTTTTTT. The chain carries TRBV14 and TRBJ2-2, with 11 bases identical to TRBD2. Germline CDR1 and CDR2: SGHDN and FVKESK. Trimming removed 4 bases from V and 9 bases from J; junction bases left unmatched: 10. CDR3 length equals 16 residues.

The chain recombines TRBV7-6 with TRBJ2-1, with TRBD2 identical over 9 bases. This CDR3 is 17 amino acids long. The ends lost 5 bases at V and 3 bases at J; junction bases unmatched: 11. CDR1 is SGHVS and CDR2 is FNYEAQ in the germline V gene. This CDR3 reads CASSLRIHSGSYNEQFF. The CDR3 DNA sequence: TGTGCCAGCAGCCTTCGAATCCATAGCGGGAGCTACAATGAGCAGTTCTTC. Together with reference TRBV7-6 and TRBJ2-1, the CDR3 gives the full variable domain: GAGVSQSPRYKVTKRGQDVALRCDPISGHVSLYWYRQALGQGPEFLTYFNYEAQQDKSGLPNDRFSAERPEGSISTLTIQRTEQRDSAMYRCASSLRIHSGSYNEQFFGPGTRLTVL.